The 14 T cell receptor beta chains listed next were all sequenced from one sample in a study of regulatory T cells in long-lasting Graves disease. Sequencing libraries for TCR beta were prepared with iRepertoire HTBI primers and Arm-PCR of CDR3 regions. TCRdb used MiXCR to reprocess the multiplex PCR reads, holding one entry per CDR3 protein. The table has hundreds of thousands of distinct CDR3 sequences, roughly 21% seen once. Regarding time point: persistent/refractory GD, antithyroid drugs over 5 years with positive TRAb. Construction of the TCR library relied on RNA isolated from PBMCs. The sample consisted of peripheral blood mononuclear cells (PBMCs), taken when the disease was refractory, from a patient treated with antithyroid drugs. The source of these receptors is a female donor with Graves disease.

The rearrangement links TRBV11-1 to TRBJ1-6; D possibly corresponds to TRBD1 (6 bases). The CDR3 consists of 14 residues. Germline loops: CDR1 SGHAT, CDR2 FQDESV (reference sequence). Trimming cost V 4 bases and J 4 bases, with 8 bases left between them. CDR3 DNA: TGTGCCAGCAGCTCCGGACAGTATAATTCACCCCTCCACTTT. Translated, it gives CASSSGQYNSPLHF.

V and J are TRBV5-6 and TRBJ2-7, with D possibly being TRBD1 or TRBD2 (5 bases each). In germline, CDR1 is SGHDT, CDR2 YYEEEE. Deletions cut 5 bases from V and 2 bases from J, with 17 bases between. The CDR3 length is 15 residues. The CDR3 DNA follows: TGTGCCAGCAGTTCCCTCCGGGACGGGGCCTACGAGCAGTACTTC. Translating it yields CASSSLRDGAYEQYF.

This clonotype was detected only once. The chain employs TRBV5-5 and TRBJ2-2; D unresolved. Germline-derived CDR1 and CDR2 are SGHKS and YYEKEE (reference sequence). Deletions cut 4 bases from V and 4 bases from J, with 11 bases between. CDR3 size: 14 residues. The CDR3 DNA reads TGTGCCAGCAGCCTAGGATCCATCACCGGGGAGCTGTTTTTT. This codes for CASSLGSITGELFF.

This clonotype was counted ten times or more. The chain combines TRBV18 with TRBJ2-5; 11 bases fit TRBD1. V trimming: 4 bases; J trimming: 5 bases; junction bases outside the gene matches: 9. Per germline, CDR1 KGHSH and CDR2 LQKENI. The CDR3 runs to 16 residues. CDR3 DNA: TGTGCCAGCTCACTCCGGACAGGGGGCTTCATGGAGACCCAGTACTTC. This encodes CASSLRTGGFMETQYF.

This clonotype occurred many times. The rearrangement joins TRBV11-2 to TRBJ2-7, with D tentatively TRBD2 (6 bases). This CDR3 has 15 amino acids. V was shortened by 7 bases and J by 6 bases, with 22 bases between the two germline ends. CDR1 is SGHAT and CDR2 is FQNNGV in the germline V gene. CDR3 residues: CASTPVSGTRVEQYF. The CDR3, as DNA: TGTGCCAGCACCCCCGTTTCCGGGACTCGGGTCGAGCAGTACTTC.

The table lists this clonotype with many counts. The rearrangement uses TRBV11-1 and TRBJ2-7, with 10 bases aligning to TRBD1. V lost 5 bases to trimming and J lost 6 bases; unmatched junction nucleotides: 7. This CDR3 has 14 residues. Per the germline V gene, CDR1 is SGHAT and CDR2 is FQDESV (reference sequence). This CDR3 is CASSHPGQGTEQYF. The CDR3 DNA reads TGTGCCAGCAGCCATCCGGGACAGGGGACCGAGCAGTACTTC.

The chain carries TRBV5-1 and TRBJ2-7; 7 nucleotides match TRBD2. From germline, CDR1 is SGHRS and CDR2 YFSETQ. CDR3 length: 15 amino acids. The ends lost 0 bases at V and 2 bases at J; junction bases unmatched: 5. The CDR3 sequence is CASSLVSSGPYEQYF. In DNA, the CDR3 is TGCGCCAGCAGCTTGGTGTCTAGCGGTCCCTACGAGCAGTACTTC. The variable domain in full, completed from reference TRBV5-1 and TRBJ2-7, reads KAGVTQTPRYLIKTRGQQVTLSCSPISGHRSVSWYQQTPGQGLQFLFEYFSETQRNKGNFPGRFSGRQFSNSRSEMNVSTLELGDSALYLCASSLVSSGPYEQYFGPGTRLTVT.

The chain carries TRBV7-9 and TRBJ2-2, with 7 bases aligning to TRBD1. There are 15 residues in the CDR3. Looked up from germline, CDR1 is SEHNR and CDR2 is FQNEAQ (reference sequence). The V and J ends lost 7 bases and 6 bases, in that order; junction bases with no gene match: 11. The CDR3 loop is CASTTATGHAGELFF. CDR3 coding DNA: TGTGCCAGCACTACAGCGACAGGGCACGCCGGGGAGCTGTTTTTT.

In this sample, this clonotype turned up many times. The J gene is TRBJ1-3, the V gene TRBV2, with TRBD1 matching 7 bases. The J segment lost 2 bases and the V segment lost 4 bases, leaving 2 bases of the junction unmatched. The length of the CDR3 is 14 residues. CDR1 SNHLY and CDR2 FYNNEI come from the germline V gene. Here the CDR3 DNA reads TGTGCCAGCAGTGGGCAGGGGGCTGGAAACACCATATATTTT. This sequence encodes CASSGQGAGNTIYF.

This rearrangement joins TRBV3-1 to TRBJ1-6; a weak D match, TRBD1 (6 bases). Germline lookup yields CDR1 LGHDT and CDR2 YNNKEL (reference sequence). The CDR3 extends over 15 amino acids. The V gene lost 1 base and the J gene lost 8 bases, with 12 bases spanning the gap. CDR3 loop: CASSQAQGLHSPLHF. Here the CDR3 DNA reads TGTGCCAGCAGCCAAGCACAGGGATTACATTCACCCCTCCACTTT.

The chain employs TRBV5-6 and TRBJ2-2; D call uncertain. The CDR3 spans 15 residues. Trimming stripped 5 bases from V and 0 bases from J, with 11 bases between. From germline, CDR1 is SGHDT and CDR2 YYEEEE. The CDR3 region is CASRLYLTNTGELFF. CDR3 coding DNA: TGTGCCAGCAGATTATACCTCACGAACACCGGGGAGCTGTTTTTT.

This clonotype was seen ten or more times. This chain connects TRBV6-1 to TRBJ1-5; possibly TRBD1 for D (6 bases). The CDR3 is 17 amino acids. CDR1 and CDR2 from the germline V gene are MNHNS and SASEGT. V was clipped by 6 bases and J by 0 bases, with 18 bases between them. The CDR3 reads CASRATGGQNSNQPQHF. Written as DNA, the CDR3 is TGTGCCAGCAGGGCAACGGGGGGGCAGAATAGCAATCAGCCCCAGCATTTT.

About this clonotype itself: It may be a read error: a sequence one base away is much more abundant. This CDR3 fails to terminate in the conserved phenylalanine or tryptophan, so it likely reflects a read error. The rearrangement links TRBV28 to TRBJ2-7, with D possibly being TRBD1 (5 bases). Trimming removed 2 bases at V and 7 bases at J, with 9 bases between. Germline-derived CDR1 and CDR2 are MDHEN and SYDVKM. There are 12 residues in the CDR3. The CDR3 DNA follows: TGTGCCAGCAGTTTAATAAAGGGGGAGCAGTACTCC. It translates to CASSLIKGEQYS.

This clonotype was seen ten or more times. This chain links TRBV18 with TRBJ2-7; D is tentatively TRBD1 or TRBD2 (7 bases each). The CDR3 has 13 residues. V lost 4 bases, J lost 6 bases, and 13 bases lay in between. The germline gives CDR1 KGHSH, CDR2 LQKENI. In DNA form, the CDR3 reads TGTGCCAGCTCACAGGGACAGCGGGGCGAGCAGTACTTC. It encodes CASSQGQRGEQYF.